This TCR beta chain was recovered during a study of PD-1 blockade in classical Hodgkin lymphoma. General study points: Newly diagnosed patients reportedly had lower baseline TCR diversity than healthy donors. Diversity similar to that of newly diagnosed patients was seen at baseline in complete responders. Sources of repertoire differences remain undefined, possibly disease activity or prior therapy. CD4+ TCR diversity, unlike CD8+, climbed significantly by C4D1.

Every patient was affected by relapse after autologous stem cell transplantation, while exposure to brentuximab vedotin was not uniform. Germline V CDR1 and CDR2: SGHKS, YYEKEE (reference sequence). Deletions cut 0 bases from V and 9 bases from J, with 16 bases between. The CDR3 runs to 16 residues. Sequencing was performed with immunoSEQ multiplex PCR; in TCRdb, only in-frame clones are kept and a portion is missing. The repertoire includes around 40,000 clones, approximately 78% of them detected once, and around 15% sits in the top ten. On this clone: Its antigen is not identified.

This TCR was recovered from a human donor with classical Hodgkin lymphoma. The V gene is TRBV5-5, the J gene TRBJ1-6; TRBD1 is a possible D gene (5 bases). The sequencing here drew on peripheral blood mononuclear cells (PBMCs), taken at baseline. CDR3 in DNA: TGTGCCAGCAGCTTGGAACCCCGGGGGTTGAGTTCACCCCTCCACTTT. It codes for CASSLEPRGLSSPLHF.